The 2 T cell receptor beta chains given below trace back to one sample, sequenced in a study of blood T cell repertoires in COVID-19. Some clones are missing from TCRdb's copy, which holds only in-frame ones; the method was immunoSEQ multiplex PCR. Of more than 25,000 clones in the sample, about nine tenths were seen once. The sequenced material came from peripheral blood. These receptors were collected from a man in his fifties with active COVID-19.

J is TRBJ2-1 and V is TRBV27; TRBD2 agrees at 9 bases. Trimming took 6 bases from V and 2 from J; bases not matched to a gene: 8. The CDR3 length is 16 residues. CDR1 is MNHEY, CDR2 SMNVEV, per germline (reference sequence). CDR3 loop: CASRPGLASPYNEQFF. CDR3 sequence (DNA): TGTGCCAGCAGGCCAGGACTAGCGAGCCCCTACAATGAGCAGTTCTTC.

CDR3 sequence: CASSQYGGGSNYGYTF. The CDR3 DNA reads as TGCGCCAGCAGCCAGTATGGGGGGGGAAGTAACTATGGCTACACCTTC. The V call is TRBV4-1, the J call TRBJ1-2, with a weak D call TRBD1 (5 bases). The germline V gene has CDR1 MGHRA and CDR2 YSYEKL. The V end lost 3 bases, the J end lost 1 base, and 15 bases lay between the germline ends. The CDR3 extends over 16 amino acids.